The subject of this entry is one TCR beta chain. Its antigen is unknown. The CDR3 end falls 3 residues outside the read, so it is completed with the germline J gene. The data stem from a study of T cells in women clearing cervical HPV infection (dated by TCRdb to the late 2010s). A note on the overall study: Cases were about 25 women with histologically confirmed HPV16-related CIN3 or worse, including a couple of invasive cancers. The controls were fewer than 30 women whose single incident HPV16 infection cleared within 12 months with no development of precancer or cancer. Blood from cases was collected at the visit at which the lesion was first identified, whereas blood from controls was collected once infection was no longer detected. For cases, a median interval of roughly 150 days, with an interquartile range of about 90 to 210 days, was observed between lesion detection and blood sampling. Since only a few of the women had HLA typing available, the possibility that HLA type was acting as a confounder could not be ruled out. Nested within Costa Rica's Guanacaste HPV Natural History Study, an exploratory proof-of-principle case-control study compared TCR repertoires across cervical HPV16 outcomes. Cases were matched to controls by age within five years and by the year the sample was collected. A median age of almost 35 years was observed in cases versus under 40 in controls, and no significant differences in baseline characteristics were found. The parent cohort enrolled 10,000 to 13,000 women aged 18 or older in Guanacaste, Costa Rica, during about 1992 to 1994 and followed them for approximately 7 years. Five blinded duplicates per group were added as quality controls, so that about 60 samples were obtained: some 50 participants and roughly ten replicates. What the work shows at the level of the full study, not this receptor alone: Because of the cross-sectional design, the study could not determine whether the associations came before infection or resulted from infection, and neither effector/memory subsets nor HPV-specific T cells were isolated. By combining richness with V gene abundances, random forest classifiers separated cases from controls with an estimated AUC of 0.83. TCR repertoire richness was significantly higher in CIN3+ cases than in controls across sequencing depths, while evenness did not differ. Lower TRBV6-7 relative abundance was observed in cases than in controls (around 0.1% versus 0.15%; Bonferroni P = 0.0008). T-cell numbers per sample were unknown, so richness differences could reflect varying T-cell content rather than repertoire biology.

Every participant had a single incident cervical HPV16 infection, and women with prevalent HPV16 infections were excluded. Cervical HPV DNA was detected by MY09/MY11 PCR and genotyped by dot-blot hybridization. Less than 19 mL of heparinized blood was centrifuged, after which the buffy coat was aliquoted, frozen at -30 degrees C, and then stored at -80 degrees C. Genomic DNA was extracted from buffy coat specimens using QIAGEN kits. Sequences SQVTM (CDR1) and ANQGSEA (CDR2) are obtained from the germline V gene. The CDR3 spans 14 residues, from the cysteine through the phenylalanine. The DNA has 33 bases, all within the CDR3, and is read from base 1. TCR beta CDR3 regions were amplified by multiplex PCR from an average of about 1,300 ng genomic DNA per sample using the immunoSEQ assay. To correct primer bias, the assay used a complete synthetic TCR repertoire to set an amplification baseline. The amplicons were sequenced using the Illumina platform. As for the authors' bioinformatics: Sequences were error-corrected by clustering with frequency ratios and a modified nearest-neighbor algorithm, then analyzed in the immunoSEQ Analyzer with IMGT gene definitions. At each rarefaction depth, TCR richness and evenness were averaged over 20 rarefaction repeats, and samples with fewer sequences than the depth were excluded. Relative abundances of V, D and J genes were compared between groups using Wilcoxon rank sum tests, with FDR correction applied. Blinded duplicates gave an intraclass correlation of 95.6% for TCR richness and an average of approximately 83% across over 55 gene segments. The source is immuneACCESS, and TCRdb retained only in-frame sequences with V and J called. Part of the clones is not carried over; for the studies checked, unresolved V genes explain less than half of this, and the remainder is unexplained. V and J calls plus clone size are reproduced from that table; the DNA served to infer D and trimming. For this sample, the table gives some 30,000 clones. The ten largest clones add up to 7.8% of the sample.

Sequenced sample: blood buffy coat. The clonotype was recovered from a woman between 18 and 70 years old with a cervical HPV16 infection that either progressed to CIN3+ or cleared (not recorded which). Recombination linked TRBV29-1 to TRBJ2-3; 9 of the junction bases match TRBD1. The CDR3 protein sequence reads: CSVRTGVGNQPQYF. Partial CDR3 DNA: TGCAGCGTTAGGACAGGGGTAGGCAATCAGCCG.